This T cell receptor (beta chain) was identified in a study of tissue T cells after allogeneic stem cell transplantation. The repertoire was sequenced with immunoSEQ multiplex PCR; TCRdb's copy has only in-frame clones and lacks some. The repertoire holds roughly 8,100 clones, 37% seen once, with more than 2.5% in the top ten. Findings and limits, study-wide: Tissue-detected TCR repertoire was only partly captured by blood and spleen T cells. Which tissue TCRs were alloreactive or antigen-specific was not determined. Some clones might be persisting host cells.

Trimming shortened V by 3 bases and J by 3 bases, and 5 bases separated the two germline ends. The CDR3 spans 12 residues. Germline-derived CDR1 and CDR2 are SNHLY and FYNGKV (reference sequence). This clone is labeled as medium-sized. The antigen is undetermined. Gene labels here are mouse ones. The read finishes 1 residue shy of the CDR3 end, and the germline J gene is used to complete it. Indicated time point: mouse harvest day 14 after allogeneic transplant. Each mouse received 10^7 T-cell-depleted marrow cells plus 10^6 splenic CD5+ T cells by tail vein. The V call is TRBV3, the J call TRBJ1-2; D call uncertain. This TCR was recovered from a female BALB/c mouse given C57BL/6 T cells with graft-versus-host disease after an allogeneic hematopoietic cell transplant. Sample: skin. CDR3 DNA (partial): TGTGCCAGCAGCTTTTTGGACTCCGACTACACC. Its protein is CASSFLDSDYT. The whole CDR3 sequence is CASSFLDSDYTF.